This paragraph covers one T cell receptor (beta chain) sequence. What this receptor recognizes is not known. Qualities for individual bases were not recorded, and no much larger clone is one base off. At diagnosis, peripheral blood, uninvolved tumor-adjacent lung and tumor were collected and stored as a combination of fresh-frozen and FFPE material. The data stem from a study of T cells in localized non-small cell lung cancer (dated by TCRdb to 2020 to 2022). For the wider study: T cell repertoires of more than 200 early-stage NSCLC patients were analyzed, with tumors being compared against uninvolved tumor-adjacent lungs. All 236 NSCLC patients in the cohort were treatment-naive and had localized lung tumors that were resected. Of the NSCLC patients, 120 to 150 were male and about a hundred were female, and the mean age was approximately 66 years. Summary of the overall study and its limitations: Because of the exploratory design, TCR variables were selected using unadjusted p-values without false-discovery rate correction. Because multi-region tumor sequencing was not performed, intratumor heterogeneity could not be ruled out. Higher T cell density in blood was associated with longer overall survival, whereas higher clonality in adjacent lung was associated with shorter survival. Uninvolved tumor-adjacent lung showed the highest T cell clonality, higher than tumor, which suggests more focused antigenic responses in the adjacent lung. Of the top 100 tumor clones, a median of approximately 60 were detected in paired uninvolved adjacent lung; under 35 were also among that lung's top 100.

The immunoSEQ Assay was used to sequence TCR beta CDR3 regions from DNA. In the source study's methods: T cell density was computed as TCR beta template counts normalized to usable DNA estimated by amplifying housekeeping genes. Using the preseqR package, richness was estimated by extrapolating to 120,000 templates for tissue samples and 400,000 templates for PBMC samples. Clonality was defined as one minus Pielou's evenness. Tissue-enriched TCRs were identified through differential abundance testing performed on productive amino-acid clonotypes, with a minimum total count of 5 and an alpha of 0.1. The Jaccard Index and the Morisita Overlap Index were used to measure how much the repertoires overlapped between compartments. TCR beta CDR3s were clustered by GLIPH together with public tetramer-defined viral CDR3s, and at least three viral sequences plus V-gene enrichment were required for viral motifs. TCRdb provides this immuneACCESS table in a form limited to in-frame rearrangements. Some clones are lacking; in checked studies, under half of them reflect an unresolved V gene, and why the rest are absent is not known. V, J and clone size were drawn from that table, and D and trimming were deduced from the DNA. The sample table shows 2,200 or so clones, and around two fifths are seen once. The ten largest make up roughly 6.9% of the sample.

V drops 2 bases and J drops 5 bases, leaving 9 bases in between. The CDR3 starts with the cysteine, ends with the phenylalanine, and has 14 residues. The retained sequence is limited to the CDR3, 42 bases, with the frame set at the first base. From the germline V gene, CDR1 is KGHSH and CDR2 is LQKENI. The sequence was collected from a female donor over 55 with stage I lung adenocarcinoma. The sample was lung tumor tissue, taken before any cancer treatment. The V gene is TRBV18 and the J gene is TRBJ2-2; the D region possibly corresponds to TRBD2 (6 bases align). The DNA sequence follows: TGTGCCAGCTCACCAAGCGGGTATACCGGGGAGCTGTTTTTT. This is translated as CASSPSGYTGELFF.